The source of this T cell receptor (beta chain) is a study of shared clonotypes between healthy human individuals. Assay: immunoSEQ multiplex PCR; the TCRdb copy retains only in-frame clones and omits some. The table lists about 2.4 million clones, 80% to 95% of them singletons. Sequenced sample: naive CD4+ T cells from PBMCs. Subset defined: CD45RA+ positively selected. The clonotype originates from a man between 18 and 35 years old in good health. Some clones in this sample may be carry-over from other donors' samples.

CDR3 nucleotide sequence: TGTGCCAGCAGCTCGGCAGCGGGAGGGGTCACCGGGGAGCTGTTTTTT. Its protein product is CASSSAAGGVTGELFF. This rearrangement joins TRBV7-3 to TRBJ2-2, with 10 bases that match TRBD2. This CDR3 spans 16 amino acids. The V gene end was trimmed by 4 bases and the J gene end by 4 bases; junction bases not matched to a gene: 6. CDR1 SGHTA and CDR2 FQGTGA come from the germline V gene.